The 7 T cell receptor beta chains below all came from one sample that was sequenced in a study of blood T cell repertoires in COVID-19. The table came from immunoSEQ multiplex PCR; TCRdb's copy has only in-frame clones and leaves some out. Here the sample spans 45,000 to 50,000 clones, roughly 83% being singletons. The sequencing sample was made of peripheral blood. All receptors derive from a man aged 65-85 years with acute or convalescent COVID-19.

V gene TRBV19 combines with J gene TRBJ1-1; D may be TRBD1 (5 bases). The CDR3 length is 14 residues. Germline V CDR1 and CDR2: LNHDA, SQIVND (reference sequence). V lost 3 bases and J 4 bases, leaving 12 bases between the germline ends. In DNA, the CDR3 is TGTGCCAGTAGTATTACACGTCAGGGCACTGAAGCTTTCTTT. Protein product: CASSITRQGTEAFF. The variable domain in full, completed from reference TRBV19 and TRBJ1-1, reads DGGITQSPKYLFRKEGQNVTLSCEQNLNHDAMYWYRQDPGQGLRLIYYSQIVNDFQKGDIAEGYSVSREKKESFPLTVTSAQKNPTAFYLCASSITRQGTEAFFGQGTRLTVV.

This chain joins TRBV5-4 and TRBJ1-1; weak D call: TRBD1 (5 bases). V dropped 4 bases and J dropped 7 bases, with 20 bases sitting between them. The CDR3 covers 15 residues. The V gene's germline CDR1 is SGHNT and CDR2 YYREEE (reference sequence). CDR3 in DNA: TGTGCCAGCAGCCGGAAGGACGGGGGTGTCTATGAAGCTTTCTTT. Encoded protein: CASSRKDGGVYEAFF.

The chain links TRBV12-2 to TRBJ2-7; TRBD2 is the table's D call and was not checked against the DNA. TRBV12-2 is a known pseudogene. This CDR3 comprises 20 residues. The CDR3: CASRLARTSGGPDYPYEQYF. The DNA for the CDR3 is TGTGCAAGTCGCTTAGCCCGGACTAGCGGGGGGCCCGATTATCCCTACGAGCAGTACTTC.

The chain recombines TRBV3-1 (or the pseudogene TRBV3-2) with TRBJ1-1; tentative D call: TRBD1 (5 bases). This CDR3 spans 15 amino acids. The V end was cut by 0 bases, the J end by 5 bases, with 13 bases between. Germline V gene data show CDR1 as LGHDT and CDR2 as YNNKEL (reference sequence). As DNA, the CDR3 is TGTGCCAGCAGCCAAGATTTAGGGGCGCGAACTGAAGCTTTCTTT. Protein sequence: CASSQDLGARTEAFF.

This clone was seen only once. The chain recombines TRBV30 with TRBJ2-1, with 7 bases aligning to TRBD2. Germline V lookup: CDR1 GTSNPN, CDR2 SVGIG (reference sequence). The CDR3 is 14 amino acids. V lost 4 bases, J lost 3 bases, and 6 bases stayed unmatched. CDR3: CAWTGGGHYNEQFF. CDR3 coding DNA: TGTGCCTGGACAGGCGGGGGTCACTACAATGAGCAGTTCTTC.

With regard to this clone: The junction shows a germline mismatch at one end, possibly a read error. In DNA form, the CDR3 reads TGTGCCAGTAGTATTGTTGAGGGACAGGGCTCCCACGAGCAGTACTTC. Encoded protein: CASSIVEGQGSHEQYF. V is TRBV19 and J is TRBJ2-7; 9 nucleotides align to TRBD1. The length of the CDR3 is 16 residues. The germline V gene has CDR1 LNHDA and CDR2 SQIVND (reference sequence).

The V and J genes are TRBV5-1 and TRBJ2-7; a weak D match, TRBD1 (5 bases). CDR3 length: 14 amino acids. V lost 1 base to trimming and J lost 2 bases, with 10 bases between them. From germline, CDR1 is SGHRS and CDR2 YFSETQ. The CDR3 sequence is CASSLRPGPYEQYF. The DNA of the CDR3 is TGCGCCAGCAGCTTGAGACCAGGGCCCTACGAGCAGTACTTC.